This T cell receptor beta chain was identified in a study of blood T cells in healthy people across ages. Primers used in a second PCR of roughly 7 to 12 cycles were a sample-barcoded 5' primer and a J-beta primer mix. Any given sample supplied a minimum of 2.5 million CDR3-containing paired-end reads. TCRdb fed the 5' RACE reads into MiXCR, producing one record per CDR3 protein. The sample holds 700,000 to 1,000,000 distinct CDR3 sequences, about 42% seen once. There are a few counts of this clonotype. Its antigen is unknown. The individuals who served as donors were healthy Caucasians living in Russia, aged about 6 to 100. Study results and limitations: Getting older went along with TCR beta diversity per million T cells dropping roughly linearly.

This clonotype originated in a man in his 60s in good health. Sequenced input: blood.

The CDR3 sequence is CASSLNSADTQYF. In DNA, the CDR3 is TGTGCCAGCAGCTTAAACTCCGCGGATACGCAGTATTTT. The chain links TRBV11-2 to TRBJ2-3; D is undetermined. The CDR3 spans 13 residues. Deletions cut 2 bases from V and 6 bases from J, with 9 bases between. Germline V lookup: CDR1 SGHAT, CDR2 FQNNGV.